This T cell receptor beta chain is drawn from a study of early T cells in non-severe SARS-CoV-2 infection. This clonotype was observed at least ten times. V lost 5 bases, J lost 1 base, and 16 bases stayed unmatched. The germline CDR1 and CDR2 sequences are SEHNR and FQNEAQ (reference sequence). The CDR3 length is 18 residues. MiXCR, applied by TCRdb to the 5' RACE reads, yields one record per CDR3 protein. The data hold 60,000 to 65,000 distinct CDR3 sequences, with around 9.9% observed a single time. This clonotype was obtained from an adult who was a healthcare worker with PCR-confirmed SARS-CoV-2 infection or an uninfected control (not recorded which). Sequencing was carried out using whole blood. The chain uses TRBV7-9 and TRBJ1-2, with 7 bases fitting TRBD1. The CDR3 loop reads CASSPKGQHRGDNYGYTF. The CDR3, as DNA: TGTGCCAGCAGCCCTAAAGGCCAGCACAGGGGCGATAACTATGGCTACACCTTC.